What follows are 13 T cell receptor beta chains derived from one specimen sequenced in a study of T cells in Graves' hyperthyroidism and ophthalmopathy. The CDR3 regions of TCR beta were amplified from RNA transcripts. The primer set for the first-round RT-PCR of the TCR CDR3 was HTBI. TCRdb reanalysed the multiplex PCR reads using MiXCR and keeps one entry per CDR3 protein. The repertoire consists of about 560,000 distinct CDR3 sequences, with roughly 17% occurring once and the leading ten covering more than 15%. Sequenced material: blood. The receptors here all came from a woman between 18 and 30 years old with Graves' hyperthyroidism.

The genes are TRBV29-1 and TRBJ2-3; the D is unclear. Looked up from germline, CDR1 is SQVTM and CDR2 is ANQGSEA. This CDR3 spans 14 amino acids. CDR3 in amino acids: CRVPQNDITDTQYF. CDR3 in DNA: TGCAGGGTTCCTCAAAACGACATCACAGATACGCAGTATTTT.

The sample holds many counts of this clonotype. This sequence joins TRBV20-1 and TRBJ2-7; TRBD2 matches at 7 bases. Germline trimming cut 3 bases from V and 3 bases from J; bases unmatched to any gene: 5. The CDR3 has 13 residues. The germline gives CDR1 DFQATT, CDR2 SNEGSKA (reference sequence). As DNA, the CDR3 is TGCAGTGCTAGGGGGGGGTCAGACTACGAGCAGTACTTC. Translating it yields CSARGGSDYEQYF.

Concerning this clonotype: This may come from a read error, since a much larger clone is one base off. V gene TRBV5-4 combines with J gene TRBJ2-1, with TRBD2 matching 12 bases. The CDR3 contains 15 residues. J lost 6 bases, V lost 4 bases, and 5 bases had no gene match. CDR1 and CDR2 from the germline V gene are SGHNT and YYREEE (reference sequence). CDR3 loop: CASSQGLAGFNEQFF. The CDR3 bases are TGTGCCAGCAGCCAAGGACTAGCGGGATTCAATGAGCAGTTCTTC.

This chain links TRBV4-3 with TRBJ1-6; D is ambiguous. Trimming took off 3 bases at V and 6 bases at J, with 9 bases between the two ends. This CDR3 comprises 14 residues. Looked up from germline, CDR1 is LGHNA and CDR2 is YSLEER. The CDR3 region has the DNA TGCGCCAGCAGCCAGACACCCGGTAATTCACCCCTCCACTTT. Translation gives CASSQTPGNSPLHF.

The rearrangement uses TRBV6-4 and TRBJ2-5, with D possibly TRBD1 on 5 matching bases. Looked up from germline, CDR1 is MRHNA and CDR2 is SNTAGT. V lost 3 bases and J lost 7, with 12 bases in between. The length of the CDR3 is 13 residues. CDR3 in amino acids: CASSESSQGTQYF. As DNA, the CDR3 is TGTGCCAGCAGTGAAAGTTCGCAGGGGACCCAGTACTTC.

The sample holds many counts of this clonotype. The gene calls are TRBV3-1 and TRBJ2-2; 7 positions agree with TRBD2. The CDR3 length is 14 residues. Germline V gene sequence: CDR1 LGHDT, CDR2 YNNKEL (reference sequence). The J segment lost 4 bases and the V segment lost 6 bases, leaving 5 bases of the junction unmatched. The CDR3, as DNA: TGTGCCAGCAGTCGGACTAGTTCCACCGGGGAGCTGTTTTTT. Protein sequence: CASSRTSSTGELFF.

This clonotype came up many times. The chain has TRBV7-2 and TRBJ2-1, with D unclear. CDR1 and CDR2 (germline): SGHTA, FQGNSA. CDR3 size: 15 residues. V was cut by 3 bases and J by 3 bases, with 12 bases left in between. The CDR3 reads CASSLLWDGYNEQFF. The CDR3 DNA sequence: TGTGCCAGCAGCTTGTTGTGGGATGGCTACAATGAGCAGTTCTTC.

This clonotype was recorded many times. V and J are TRBV5-1 and TRBJ1-2, with TRBD1 matching over 9 bases. V trimming: 3 bases; J trimming: 7 bases; junction bases outside the gene matches: 7. Germline lookup yields CDR1 SGHRS and CDR2 YFSETQ. This CDR3 contains 14 residues. In nucleotides, the CDR3 is TGCGCCAGCAGCTGGGGACAGGGAGGTGCTGGCTACACCTTC. Its translation is CASSWGQGGAGYTF.

Written as DNA, the CDR3 is TGCAGTGCTAGAGCCGGACTAGCGGGGGGCGGGGCAGATACGCAGTATTTT. It is translated as CSARAGLAGGGADTQYF. V and J are TRBV20-1 and TRBJ2-3, with TRBD2 identical over 14 bases. With V trimmed by 1 base and J by 4 bases, 7 bases remained unmatched. The CDR3 is made up of 17 amino acids. Per germline, CDR1 DFQATT and CDR2 SNEGSKA (reference sequence).

This clonotype was seen more than once but under ten times. A read error may be the cause here, since a much bigger clone is one base away. The chain is built from TRBV5-1 and TRBJ2-7; D remains ambiguous. This CDR3 region has 12 residues. V was shortened by 0 bases and J by 5 bases, with 6 bases between the two germline ends. Germline lookup yields CDR1 SGHRS and CDR2 YFSETQ. The CDR3 reads CASSLEGNEQYF. The CDR3 DNA sequence: TGCGCCAGCAGCTTGGAAGGGAACGAGCAGTACTTC.

In this sample, this clonotype turned up a few times. The V call is TRBV7-8, the J call TRBJ2-5; no firm D call. Between the trimmed V and J ends, which lost 5 bases and 7 bases, there was a span of 11 bases. Germline V gene sequence: CDR1 SGHVS, CDR2 FQNEAQ. The CDR3 extends over 12 amino acids. The DNA for the CDR3 is TGTGCCAGCAGCCAGAACCTAGGGACCCAGTACTTC. Its translation: CASSQNLGTQYF.

This clonotype was observed many times. V and J are TRBV2 and TRBJ1-5; the match to TRBD1 covers 8 bases. Germline CDR1 is SNHLY and CDR2 is FYNNEI. V lost 6 bases and J lost 9; bases outside the gene matches: 7. The CDR3 consists of 13 residues. The CDR3 is CASRYGQGPPQHF. For the CDR3, the DNA is TGTGCCAGCAGATATGGACAGGGTCCGCCCCAGCATTTT.

A word on this clonotype: A much larger clone lies a single base off, so this may be a read error. The chain's CDR3 is CSARGGLNEQFF. The CDR3 bases are TGCAGTGCTAGGGGGGGGCTCAATGAGCAGTTCTTC. The genes are TRBV20-1 and TRBJ2-1; D perhaps matches TRBD2 (7 bases). Germline CDR1 DFQATT, CDR2 SNEGSKA (reference sequence). The V and J ends lost 3 bases and 6 bases respectively, with 9 bases between them. This CDR3 is built from 12 residues.